This TCR beta chain was found in a study of T cells in Graves' hyperthyroidism and ophthalmopathy. Points from the study as a whole: The majority of expanded thyroid clonotypes above 0.001 also appeared in blood.

This clonotype was detected a few times. What it binds is not known. There were TCR beta CDR3 regions amplified from RNA transcripts. TCR CDR3 underwent first-round RT-PCR with the HTBI primer set. TCRdb itself ran the multiplex PCR reads through MiXCR, one entry per CDR3 protein. The sample has fewer than 900,000 distinct CDR3 sequences, around 20% seen once. The study enrolled patients aged 18 to 65 with newly diagnosed hyperthyroidism of under 2 months' duration. The CDR3 is 15 amino acids. After removal of 9 bases from V and 6 bases from J, the junction contained 9 bases not matched to a gene. The V gene's germline CDR1 is SNHLY and CDR2 FYNNEI.

The chain recombines TRBV2 with TRBJ2-1; 12 bases agree with TRBD2. The receptor was derived from a woman aged 45-59 years with Graves' hyperthyroidism that later progressed to Graves' ophthalmopathy. The material sequenced was blood. DNA for the CDR3: TGTGCCAGTACCCTCCTAGCGGGGGGGCCCAATGAGCAGTTCTTC. Amino acids: CASTLLAGGPNEQFF.